The source of this T cell receptor (beta chain) is a study of blood T cell repertoires in COVID-19. In germline, CDR1 is SQVTM, CDR2 ANQGSEA. V lost 5 bases, J lost 3 bases, and 5 bases stayed unmatched. The CDR3 totals 13 residues. Using immunoSEQ multiplex PCR, the repertoire was profiled, and TCRdb retains in-frame clones only, with some absent. There are roughly 230,000 clones in the sample; around 88% occur only once, and 8.5% to 10% lies in the top ten. This clonotype was obtained from a middle-aged man with active or convalescent COVID-19. The material sequenced was peripheral blood. This chain links TRBV29-1 with TRBJ1-2, with 8 bases fitting TRBD1. The CDR3 reads CSVRTGRHYGYTF. Here the CDR3 DNA reads TGCAGCGTTCGGACAGGGCGGCACTATGGCTACACCTTC.